This TCR beta chain was retrieved from a study of cytomegalovirus exposure and HLA in healthy donors. Study results and caveats: TCR beta V- and J-gene trimming, according to a later analysis, was linked to a missense DCLRE1C variant. When presence/absence was analysed, sequencing depth was taken to be roughly uniform across donors.

The germline V gene has CDR1 SGHKS and CDR2 YYEKEE (reference sequence). Trimming shortened V by 0 bases and J by 3 bases, and 10 bases separated the two germline ends. The CDR3 runs 14 residues. Regarding this clone: Its antigen is still unknown.

This PCR relied on a set of 60 Vbeta primers and 13 Jbeta primers. In the authors' methods: The authors later counted about 80 million unique TCR beta chains, around 9.9 million of them shared. Sequenced by immunoSEQ multiplex PCR; TCRdb stores in-frame clones only, minus some. D and trimming were read from the DNA, whereas the V and J calls and clone size are those reported in that table. Of about 130,000 clones in the sample, approximately 69% were seen once. This receptor was taken from a man aged 35 to 55 in good health and CMV-seropositive. The chain employs TRBV5-5 and TRBJ2-7, with D maybe TRBD2 (5 bases). The sample consisted of PBMCs. The CDR3 DNA is TGTGCCAGCAGCTTGGGAGGGTGGGTCTACGAGCAGTACTTC. Translated: CASSLGGWVYEQYF.